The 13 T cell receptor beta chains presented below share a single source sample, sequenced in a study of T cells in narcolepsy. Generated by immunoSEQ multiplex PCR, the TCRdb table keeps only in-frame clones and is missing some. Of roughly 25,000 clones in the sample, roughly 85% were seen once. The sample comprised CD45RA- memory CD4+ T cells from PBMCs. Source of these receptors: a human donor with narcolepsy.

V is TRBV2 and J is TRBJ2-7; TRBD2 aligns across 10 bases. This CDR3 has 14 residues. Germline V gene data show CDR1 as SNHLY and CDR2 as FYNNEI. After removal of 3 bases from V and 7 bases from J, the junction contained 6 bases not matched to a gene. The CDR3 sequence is CASSDLAGVGEQYF. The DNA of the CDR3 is TGTGCCAGCAGTGATCTAGCGGGAGTTGGGGAGCAGTACTTC.

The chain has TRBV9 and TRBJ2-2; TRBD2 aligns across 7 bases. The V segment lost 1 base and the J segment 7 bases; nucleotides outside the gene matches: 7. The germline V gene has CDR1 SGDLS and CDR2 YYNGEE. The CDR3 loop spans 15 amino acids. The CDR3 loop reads CASSVRGRDGGELFF. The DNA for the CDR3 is TGTGCCAGCAGCGTACGCGGGAGAGACGGCGGGGAGCTGTTTTTT.

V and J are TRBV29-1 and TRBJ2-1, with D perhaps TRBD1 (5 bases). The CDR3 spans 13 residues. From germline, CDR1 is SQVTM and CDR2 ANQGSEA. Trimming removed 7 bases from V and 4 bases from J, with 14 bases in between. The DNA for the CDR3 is TGCAGCGCCGCAGACACAGGATACAATGAGCAGTTCTTC. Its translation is CSAADTGYNEQFF.

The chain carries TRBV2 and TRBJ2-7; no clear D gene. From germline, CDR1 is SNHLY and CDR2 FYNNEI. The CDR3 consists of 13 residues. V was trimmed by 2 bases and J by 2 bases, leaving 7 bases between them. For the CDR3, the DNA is TGTGCCAGCAGTGAATCTACTCCCTACGAGCAGTACTTC. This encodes CASSESTPYEQYF.

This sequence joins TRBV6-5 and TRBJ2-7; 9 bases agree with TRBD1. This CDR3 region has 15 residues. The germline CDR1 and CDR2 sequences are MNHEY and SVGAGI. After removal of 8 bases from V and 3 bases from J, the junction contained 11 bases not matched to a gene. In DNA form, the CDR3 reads TGTGCCAGCCGGAGACAGGGGGAGGGCCTCTACGAGCAGTACTTC. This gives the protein CASRRQGEGLYEQYF.

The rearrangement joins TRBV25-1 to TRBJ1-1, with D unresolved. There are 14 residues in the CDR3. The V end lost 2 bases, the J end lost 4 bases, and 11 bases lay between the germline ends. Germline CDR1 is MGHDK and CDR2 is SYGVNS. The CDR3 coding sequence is TGTGCCAGCAGTGAAAGGTCCCGGGGCACTGAAGCTTTCTTT. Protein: CASSERSRGTEAFF.

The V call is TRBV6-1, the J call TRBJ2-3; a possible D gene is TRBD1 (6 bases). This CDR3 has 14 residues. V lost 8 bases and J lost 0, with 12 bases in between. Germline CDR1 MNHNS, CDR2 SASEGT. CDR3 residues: CASGQTVSTDTQYF. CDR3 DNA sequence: TGTGCCAGCGGACAGACCGTAAGCACAGATACGCAGTATTTT.

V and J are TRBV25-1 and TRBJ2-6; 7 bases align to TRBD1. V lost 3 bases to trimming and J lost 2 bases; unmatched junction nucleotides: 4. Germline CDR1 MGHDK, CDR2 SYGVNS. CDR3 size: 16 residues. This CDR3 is CASSEVGGAGANVLTF. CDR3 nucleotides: TGTGCCAGCAGTGAGGTAGGGGGCGCTGGGGCCAACGTCCTGACTTTC.

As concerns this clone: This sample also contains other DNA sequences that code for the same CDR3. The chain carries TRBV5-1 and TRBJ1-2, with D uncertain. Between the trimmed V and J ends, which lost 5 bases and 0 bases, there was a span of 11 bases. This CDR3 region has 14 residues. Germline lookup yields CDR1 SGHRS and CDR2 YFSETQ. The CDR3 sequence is CASSTGWANYGYTF. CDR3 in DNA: TGCGCCAGCAGTACGGGGTGGGCTAACTATGGCTACACCTTC.

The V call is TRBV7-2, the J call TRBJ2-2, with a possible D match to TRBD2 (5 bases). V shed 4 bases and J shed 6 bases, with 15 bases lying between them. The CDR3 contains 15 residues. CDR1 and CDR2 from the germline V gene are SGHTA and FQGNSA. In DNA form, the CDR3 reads TGTGCCAGCAGCTCCGGAGGTGTACGAGCCGGGGAGCTGTTTTTT. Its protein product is CASSSGGVRAGELFF. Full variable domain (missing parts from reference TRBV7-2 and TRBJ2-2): GAGVSQSPSNKVTEKGKDVELRCDPISGHTALYWYRQSLGQGLEFLIYFQGNSAPDKSGLPSDRFSAERTGGSVSTLTIQRTQQEDSAVYLCASSSGGVRAGELFFGEGSRLTVL.

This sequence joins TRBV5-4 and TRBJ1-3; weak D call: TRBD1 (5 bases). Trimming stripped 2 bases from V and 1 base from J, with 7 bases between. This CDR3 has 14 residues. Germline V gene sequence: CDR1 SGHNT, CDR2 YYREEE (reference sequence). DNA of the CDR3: TGTGCCAGCAGCTTCGGGGGTTCTGGAAACACCATATATTTT. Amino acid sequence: CASSFGGSGNTIYF.

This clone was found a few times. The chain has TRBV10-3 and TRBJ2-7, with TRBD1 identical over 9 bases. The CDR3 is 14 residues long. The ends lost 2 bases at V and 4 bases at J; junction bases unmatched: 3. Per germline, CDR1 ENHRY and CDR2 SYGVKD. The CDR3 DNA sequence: TGTGCCATCAGTGAGAAGGGACAGGGTTACGAGCAGTACTTC. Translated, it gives CAISEKGQGYEQYF.

The CDR3 region is CASSVDHRDGYTF. For the CDR3, the DNA is TGTGCCAGCAGCGTAGATCACAGGGATGGCTACACCTTC. V and J are TRBV9 and TRBJ1-2; possible D gene TRBD1, 6 bases. The CDR3 contains 13 residues. V gave up 0 bases and J gave up 6 bases, with 9 bases separating them. Per germline, CDR1 SGDLS and CDR2 YYNGEE.